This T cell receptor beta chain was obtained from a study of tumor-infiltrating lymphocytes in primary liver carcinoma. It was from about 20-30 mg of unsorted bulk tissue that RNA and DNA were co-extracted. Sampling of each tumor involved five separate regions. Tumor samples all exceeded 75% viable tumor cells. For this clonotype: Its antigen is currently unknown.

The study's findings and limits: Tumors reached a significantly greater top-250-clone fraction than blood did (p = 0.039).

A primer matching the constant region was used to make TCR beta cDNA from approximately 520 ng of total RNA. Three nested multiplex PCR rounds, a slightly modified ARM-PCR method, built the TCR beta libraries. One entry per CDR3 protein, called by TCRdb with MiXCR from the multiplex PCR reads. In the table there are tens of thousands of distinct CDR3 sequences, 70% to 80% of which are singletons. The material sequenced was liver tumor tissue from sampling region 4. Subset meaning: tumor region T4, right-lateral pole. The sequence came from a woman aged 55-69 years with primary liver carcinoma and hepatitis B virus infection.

The CDR3 DNA reads TGTGCCAGCAGTTACTCGCGCGGGAGAACCAGAGGCACAGATACGCAGTATTTT. It codes for CASSYSRGRTRGTDTQYF. The chain employs TRBV6-6 and TRBJ2-3, with 7 bases fitting TRBD2. Germline CDR1 is MNHNY and CDR2 is SVGAGI (reference sequence). J lost 1 base, V lost 0 bases, and 10 bases had no gene match. The CDR3 spans 18 residues.